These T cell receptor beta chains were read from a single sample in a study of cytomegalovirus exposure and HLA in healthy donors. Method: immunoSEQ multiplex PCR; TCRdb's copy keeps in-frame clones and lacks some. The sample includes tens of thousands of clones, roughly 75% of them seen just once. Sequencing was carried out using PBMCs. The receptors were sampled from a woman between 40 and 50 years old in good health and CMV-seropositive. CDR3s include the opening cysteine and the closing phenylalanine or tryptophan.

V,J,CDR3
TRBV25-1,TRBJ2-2,CASASQTSRTGELFF
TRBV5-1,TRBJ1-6,CASSLDVFNSPLHF
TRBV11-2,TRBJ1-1,CASSPGVDTEAFF
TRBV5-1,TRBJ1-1,CASSPKGMGGGQNTEAFF
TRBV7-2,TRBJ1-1,CASSFNPGLNTEAFF
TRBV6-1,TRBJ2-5,CAVLDKRGFPETQYF
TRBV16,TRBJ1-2,CASSRDRGNGYTF
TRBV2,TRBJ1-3,CASSDPAPGGGNTIYF
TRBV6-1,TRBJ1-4,CASGPYRANEKLFF
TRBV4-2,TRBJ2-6,CASSQEMRGAGANVLTF
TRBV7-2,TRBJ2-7,CASSTRGLYEQYF
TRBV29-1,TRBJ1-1,CSGQDSQAFF
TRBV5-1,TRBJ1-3,CASRPGQGVGSGNTIYF
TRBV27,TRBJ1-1,CASRVRGGDTEAFF
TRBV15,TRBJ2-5,CATSRFGQNQETQYF
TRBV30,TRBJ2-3,CAGGHTDTQYF
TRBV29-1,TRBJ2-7,CSAGDRASYEQYF
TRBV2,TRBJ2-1,CASSIRTDNNEQFF
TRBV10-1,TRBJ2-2,CASSVGTGLGGELFF
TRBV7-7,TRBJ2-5,CASSSSGNGAETQYF
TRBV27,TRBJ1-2,CASGSRGNGYTF
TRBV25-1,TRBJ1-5,CASTRDSPDQPQHF
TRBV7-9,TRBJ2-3,CSSSLWGELTQYF
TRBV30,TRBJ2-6,CAWSPGPLSGANVLTF
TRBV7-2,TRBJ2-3,CASSLTGRGPGSTDTQYF
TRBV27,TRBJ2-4,CASSLAQAKNIQYF
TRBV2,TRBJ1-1,CASRGGGGRTEAFF
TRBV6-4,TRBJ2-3,CASSVLAGQGDTQYF
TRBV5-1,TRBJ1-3,CASSLTGVNSGNTIYF
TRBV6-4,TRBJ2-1,CASGTSGGAGDEQFF
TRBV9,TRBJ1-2,CASSVVEGANYGYTF
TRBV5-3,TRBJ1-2,CARSLVQGQVYGYTF
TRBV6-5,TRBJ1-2,CASTRQGATYGYTF
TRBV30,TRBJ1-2,CACKAPPGGANYGYTF
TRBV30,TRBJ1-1,CAWGTTRVSNTEAFF
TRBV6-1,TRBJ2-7,CASSTGTGGHEQYF
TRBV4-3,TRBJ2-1,CASSQYRASYNEQFF
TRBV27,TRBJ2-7,CASSFRDSLYEQYF
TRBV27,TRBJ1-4,CASSLNRGRSEKLFF
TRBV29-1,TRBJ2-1,CSVEGISGGSYNEQFF
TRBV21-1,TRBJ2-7,CASSYRVPYSYEQYF
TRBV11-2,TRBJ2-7,CASRGTGENEQYF
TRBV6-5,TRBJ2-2,CASTKVGPGELFF
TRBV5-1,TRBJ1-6,CASSLEGAGNSPLHF
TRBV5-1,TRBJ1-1,CASSLGRAEAFF
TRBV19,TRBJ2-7,CASSFDRGYEQYF
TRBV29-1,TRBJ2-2,CSATKPGVNTGELFF
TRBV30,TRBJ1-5,CAWSEAGQPQHF
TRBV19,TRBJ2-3,CASTAAGGPRQYF